This T cell receptor beta chain was documented in a study of T cell changes during pregnancy in multiple sclerosis. The protocol was immunoSEQ multiplex PCR, while the TCRdb copy is restricted to in-frame clones and leaves out a portion. Among some 60,000 clones listed, roughly 93% were seen once. V gave up 5 bases and J gave up 1 base, with 8 bases separating them. CDR3 size: 13 residues. Germline-derived CDR1 and CDR2 are LNHDA and SQIVND (reference sequence). This clone was counted once. This sequence originates from a female donor with multiple sclerosis, enrolled in a pregnancy study. The sample in question was peripheral blood, obtained after pregnancy. J is TRBJ1-1 and V is TRBV19, with TRBD1 as a possible D gene (5 bases). The CDR3 bases are TGTGCCAGTAGTTTCCAGGGGAACACTGAAGCTTTCTTT. Protein: CASSFQGNTEAFF.